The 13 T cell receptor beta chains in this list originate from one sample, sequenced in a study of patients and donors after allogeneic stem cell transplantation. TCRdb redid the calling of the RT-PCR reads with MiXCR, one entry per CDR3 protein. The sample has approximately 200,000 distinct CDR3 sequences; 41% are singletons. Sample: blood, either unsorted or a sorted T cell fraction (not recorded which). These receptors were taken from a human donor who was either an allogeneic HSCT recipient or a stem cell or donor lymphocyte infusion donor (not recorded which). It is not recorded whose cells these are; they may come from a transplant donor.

The CDR3 spells CASSQGQGINTEAFF. CDR3 bases: TGTGCCAGCAGCCAAGGACAGGGGATCAACACTGAAGCTTTCTTT. This chain links TRBV6-6 with TRBJ1-1, with 9 bases that match TRBD1. Germline V gives CDR1 MNHNY, CDR2 SVGAGI (reference sequence). The CDR3 is 15 amino acids. V gave up 6 bases and J gave up 2 bases; unmatched junction bases: 7.

CDR3 DNA sequence: TGTGCCAGTCTGAGTAGCGGGAGGAGGGCAGATACGCAGTATTTT. Protein product: CASLSSGRRADTQYF. This chain joins TRBV21-1 and TRBJ2-3; the tabulated D call, TRBD2, remains unverified against the DNA. TRBV21-1 constitutes a pseudogene. This CDR3 spans 15 amino acids.

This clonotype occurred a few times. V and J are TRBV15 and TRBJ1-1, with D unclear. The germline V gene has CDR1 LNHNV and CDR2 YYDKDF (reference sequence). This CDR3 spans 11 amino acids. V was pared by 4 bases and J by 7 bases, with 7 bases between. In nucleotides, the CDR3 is TGTGCCACCAGCACCACTTATGAAGCTTTCTTT. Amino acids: CATSTTYEAFF.

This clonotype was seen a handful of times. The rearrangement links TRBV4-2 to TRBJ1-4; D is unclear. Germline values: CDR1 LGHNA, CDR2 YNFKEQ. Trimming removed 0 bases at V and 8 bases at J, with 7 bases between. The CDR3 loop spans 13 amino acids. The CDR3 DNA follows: TGTGCCAGCAGCCAAGATTCGAGCGAAAAACTGTTTTTT. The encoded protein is CASSQDSSEKLFF.

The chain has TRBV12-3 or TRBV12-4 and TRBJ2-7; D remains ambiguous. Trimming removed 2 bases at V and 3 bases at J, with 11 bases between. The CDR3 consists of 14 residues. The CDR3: CASSLTDHLYEQYF. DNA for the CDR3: TGTGCCAGCAGTTTAACGGACCACCTCTACGAGCAGTACTTC.

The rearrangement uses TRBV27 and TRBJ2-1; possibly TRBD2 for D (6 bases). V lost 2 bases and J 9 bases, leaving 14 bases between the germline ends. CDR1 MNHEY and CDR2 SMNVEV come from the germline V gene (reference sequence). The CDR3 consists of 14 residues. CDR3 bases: TGTGCCAGCAGTTTAGGGGACGGGGGACCTGAGCAGTTCTTC. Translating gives CASSLGDGGPEQFF.

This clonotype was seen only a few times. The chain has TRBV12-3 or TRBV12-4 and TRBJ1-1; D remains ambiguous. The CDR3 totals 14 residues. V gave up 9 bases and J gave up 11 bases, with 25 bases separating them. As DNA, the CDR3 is TGTGCCAGTCAACTTGGTTCGCAGACGGGGAAGGCTTTCTTT. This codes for CASQLGSQTGKAFF.

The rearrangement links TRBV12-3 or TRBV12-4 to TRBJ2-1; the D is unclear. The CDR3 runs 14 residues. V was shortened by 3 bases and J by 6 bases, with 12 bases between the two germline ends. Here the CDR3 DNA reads TGTGCCAGCAGTTTGGGCGGCGGCTCCAATGAGCAGTTCTTC. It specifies CASSLGGGSNEQFF.

This CDR3 reads CASSQAGTGSIVSGNTIYF. The CDR3 region has the DNA TGTGCCAGCAGCCAAGCCGGGACAGGGTCCATTGTCTCTGGAAACACCATATATTTT. The V and J genes are TRBV4-2 and TRBJ1-3, with 9 positions matching TRBD1. Germline CDR1 and CDR2: LGHNA and YNFKEQ. With V trimmed by 1 base and J by 0 bases, 10 bases remained unmatched. The CDR3 is 19 amino acids.

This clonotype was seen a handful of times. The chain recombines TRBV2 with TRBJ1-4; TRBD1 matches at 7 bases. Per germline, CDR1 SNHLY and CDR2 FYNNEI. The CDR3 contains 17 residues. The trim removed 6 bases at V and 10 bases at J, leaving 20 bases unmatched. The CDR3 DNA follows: TGTGCCAGCAGGCAACCCGGGACAGCCCGTGCGGTAGGAAAACTGTTTTTT. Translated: CASRQPGTARAVGKLFF.

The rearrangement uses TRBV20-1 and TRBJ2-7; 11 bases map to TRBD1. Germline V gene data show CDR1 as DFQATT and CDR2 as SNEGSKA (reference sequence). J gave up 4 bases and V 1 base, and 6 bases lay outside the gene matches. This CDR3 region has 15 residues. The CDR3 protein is CSARVPGQGAYEQYF. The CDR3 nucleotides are TGCAGTGCTAGAGTACCAGGACAGGGGGCTTACGAGCAGTACTTC.

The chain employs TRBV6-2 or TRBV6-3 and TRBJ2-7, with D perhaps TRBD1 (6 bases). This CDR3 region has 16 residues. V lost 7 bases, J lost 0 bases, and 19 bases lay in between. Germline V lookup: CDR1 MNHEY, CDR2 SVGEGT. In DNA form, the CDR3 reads TGTGCCAGCAACGACGACAGGTCCCCCCTCTCCTACGAGCAGTACTTC. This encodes CASNDDRSPLSYEQYF.

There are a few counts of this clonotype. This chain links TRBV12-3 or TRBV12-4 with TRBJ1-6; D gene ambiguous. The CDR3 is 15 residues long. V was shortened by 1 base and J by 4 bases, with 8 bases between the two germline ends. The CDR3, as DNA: TGTGCCAGCAGTTTAGTGGCAGCGTATAATTCACCCCTCCACTTT. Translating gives CASSLVAAYNSPLHF.